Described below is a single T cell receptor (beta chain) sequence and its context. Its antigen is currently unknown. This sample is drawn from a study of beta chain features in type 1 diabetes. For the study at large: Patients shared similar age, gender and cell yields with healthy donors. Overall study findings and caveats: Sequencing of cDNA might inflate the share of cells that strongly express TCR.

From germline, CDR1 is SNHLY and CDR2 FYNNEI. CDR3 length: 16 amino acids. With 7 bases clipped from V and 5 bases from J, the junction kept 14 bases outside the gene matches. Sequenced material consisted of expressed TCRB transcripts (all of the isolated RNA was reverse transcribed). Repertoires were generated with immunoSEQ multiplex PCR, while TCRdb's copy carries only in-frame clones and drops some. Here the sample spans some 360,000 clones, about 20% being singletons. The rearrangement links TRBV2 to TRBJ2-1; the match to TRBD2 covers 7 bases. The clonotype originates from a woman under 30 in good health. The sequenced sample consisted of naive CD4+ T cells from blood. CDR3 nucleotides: TGTGCCAGCAAGATGAGACTAGCCGTGCGACACAATGAGCAGTTCTTC. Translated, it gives CASKMRLAVRHNEQFF.